This passage covers 30 T cell receptor beta chains from one sample sequenced in a study of read filtering for tumor transcriptome and immune sequencing. This library used about 360 ng RNA and molecular barcoded adaptors spanning alpha/delta and beta/gamma chains. TCRdb redid the calling of the reads with MiXCR, one entry per CDR3 protein. The profile covers 55,000 to 60,000 distinct CDR3 sequences, with about 12% appearing a single time and more than 15% taken by the ten largest. Sequenced: a population of CD138-negative cells sorted from bone marrow. The receptors here all came from a donor over 35 with multiple myeloma.

The chain joins TRBV7-9 to TRBJ2-3; D is perhaps TRBD1 (6 bases). This CDR3 region has 16 residues. With 1 base removed from V and 2 bases from J, the gap between germline ends came to 13 bases. Germline assignment: CDR1 SEHNR and CDR2 FQNEAQ (reference sequence). The CDR3 spells CASSLGIGGITDTQYF. As DNA, the CDR3 is TGTGCCAGCAGCTTAGGAATTGGGGGCATCACAGATACGCAGTATTTT.

As to this clonotype: It is likely a read error, because the conserved phenylalanine at the end of the CDR3 is missing. No DNA is shown, since the ends of the CDR3 on it are uncertain; the CDR3 is the one TCRdb lists. The rearrangement joins TRBV10-3 to TRBJ2-7; the table's D call, TRBD1, was not checked against the DNA. Germline assignment: CDR1 ENHRY and CDR2 SYGVKD. The CDR3 is 14 amino acids in total, end residues counted. The CDR3 loop reads CAILGTGGRGEQCL.

With respect to this clonotype: This may stem from a read error, because a much larger clone lies one nucleotide away. The CDR3 DNA follows: TGTGCCAGCAGTAAGACAACCACGGGCACAGATACGCAGTATTTT. Translation gives CASSKTTTGTDTQYF. The J gene is TRBJ2-3, the V gene TRBV2; no clear D. Germline V gene data show CDR1 as SNHLY and CDR2 as FYNNEI. The germline V and J ends were trimmed by 5 bases and 1 base, with 13 bases remaining between them. CDR3 length equals 15 residues. The full variable domain, with the rest looked up from reference TRBV2 and TRBJ2-3, is EPEVTQTPSHQVTQMGQEVILRCVPISNHLYFYWYRQILGQKVEFLVSFYNNEISEKSEIFDDQFSVERPDGSNFTLKIRSTKLEDSAMYFCASSKTTTGTDTQYFGPGTRLTVL.

As regards this clonotype: A much more abundant neighbour one base away suggests this may be a read error. The gene calls are TRBV6-2 or TRBV6-3 and TRBJ2-2; D gene unclear. With 10 bases removed from V and 9 bases from J, the gap between germline ends came to 18 bases. The CDR3 totals 13 residues. Germline CDR1 MNHEY, CDR2 SVGEGT. The CDR3 reads CATVREENRELFF. The CDR3 DNA follows: TGTGCCACCGTACGCGAGGAAAACAGGGAGCTGTTTTTT.

This clonotype appeared many times. The J gene is TRBJ2-7, the V gene TRBV2; perhaps TRBD2 as D (6 bases). V was clipped by 4 bases and J by 5 bases, with 12 bases between them. Germline assignment: CDR1 SNHLY and CDR2 FYNNEI. The CDR3 runs to 13 residues. The CDR3 DNA is TGTGCCAGCAGTGTACTCTGGGGGGACGAGCAGTACTTC. It is translated as CASSVLWGDEQYF.

This clonotype was observed a single time. This sequence may be a read error, since a much larger clone differs from it by one base. The chain employs TRBV3-1 and TRBJ2-5, with 9 bases that match TRBD2. Looked up from germline, CDR1 is LGHDT and CDR2 is YNNKEL (reference sequence). The CDR3 has 13 residues. The DNA for the CDR3 is TGTGCCCGCAGCCAAGCGGGGGGAGAGACCCAGTACTTC. Protein: CARSQAGGETQYF.

Many counts were recorded for this clonotype. The chain links TRBV2 to TRBJ2-3; TRBD2 aligns across 7 bases. Trimming took 6 bases from V and 3 from J; bases not matched to a gene: 12. Germline V gene data show CDR1 as SNHLY and CDR2 as FYNNEI. The CDR3 length is 16 residues. The DNA for the CDR3 is TGTGCCAGCAGAATCGGAACAACCGGGGGGACAGATACGCAGTATTTT. Its translation: CASRIGTTGGTDTQYF.

In its sample, this clonotype was seen many times. The chain couples TRBV7-9 to TRBJ1-5; D is possibly TRBD1 (5 bases). Germline lookup yields CDR1 SEHNR and CDR2 FQNEAQ (reference sequence). This CDR3 has 14 residues. V was clipped by 3 bases and J by 4 bases, with 10 bases between them. The CDR3 DNA sequence: TGTGCCAGCAGCTTTTCAGGGAATAATCAGCCCCAGCATTTT. Translation: CASSFSGNNQPQHF.

There are many counts of this clonotype. This chain joins TRBV11-2 and TRBJ2-4; D is unclear. V was pared by 1 base and J by 8 bases, with 9 bases between. The CDR3 covers 13 residues. Looked up from germline, CDR1 is SGHAT and CDR2 is FQNNGV. Here the CDR3 reads CASSLGLRDIQYF. CDR3 nucleotide sequence: TGTGCCAGCAGCTTAGGTTTGAGAGACATTCAGTACTTC.

This clonotype occurred many times. The genes are TRBV6-2 or TRBV6-3 and TRBJ2-1; 10 bases fit TRBD2. CDR3 length: 17 amino acids. The germline CDR1 and CDR2 sequences are MNHEY and SVGEGT. Trimming took 2 bases from V and 7 from J; bases not matched to a gene: 11. The CDR3 loop reads CASSYGVAGGRGNEQFF. The CDR3 DNA is TGTGCCAGCAGTTACGGGGTAGCGGGGGGCCGTGGAAATGAGCAGTTCTTC.

The table lists this clonotype with many counts. This chain links TRBV30 with TRBJ2-5, with D possibly being TRBD1 or TRBD2 (6 bases each). The CDR3 extends over 13 amino acids. Per germline, CDR1 GTSNPN and CDR2 SVGIG (reference sequence). The V end lost 4 bases, the J end lost 5 bases, and 14 bases lay between the germline ends. CDR3 bases: TGTGCCTGGACAGTCGGGGGCGTGGAGACCCAGTACTTC. This gives the protein CAWTVGGVETQYF.

There are many counts of this clonotype. The chain recombines TRBV24-1 with TRBJ2-7, with 8 bases aligning to TRBD1. Unmatched junction bases numbered 6, after V lost 4 bases and J lost 2 bases. CDR1 is KGHDR, CDR2 SFDVKD, per germline. The CDR3 spans 15 residues. The CDR3 sequence: CATSESGTGAYEQYF. For the CDR3, the DNA is TGTGCCACCAGTGAGTCCGGGACAGGCGCCTACGAGCAGTACTTC.

This clonotype has a count of ten or more. The V call is TRBV28, the J call TRBJ1-5, with no clear D. The CDR3 contains 14 residues. V dropped 3 bases and J dropped 2 bases, with 8 bases sitting between them. CDR1 is MDHEN and CDR2 is SYDVKM in the germline V gene. CDR3 in amino acids: CASSFRRGNQPQHF. In DNA, the CDR3 is TGTGCCAGCAGTTTTAGGAGGGGCAATCAGCCCCAGCATTTT.

This chain uses TRBV6-5 with TRBJ1-2, with TRBD1 identical over 10 bases. This CDR3 has 14 residues. The germline CDR1 and CDR2 sequences are MNHEY and SVGAGI. J lost 4 bases, V lost 7 bases, and 6 bases had no gene match. The CDR3 coding sequence is TGTGCCAGCATGACCGGGACAGGGGCCTATGGCTACACCTTC. This gives the protein CASMTGTGAYGYTF.

This clonotype was recorded at least ten times. The CDR3 DNA is TGTGCCAGCAGTTACGGGGACAGGGGATACGAGCAGTACTTC. Translation: CASSYGDRGYEQYF. The chain couples TRBV6-5 to TRBJ2-7; 10 positions match TRBD1. V gave up 2 bases and J gave up 4 bases; unmatched junction bases: 2. The CDR3 has 14 residues. Germline CDR1 MNHEY, CDR2 SVGAGI.

This clonotype was seen ten or more times. The genes are TRBV20-1 and TRBJ2-1; D might be TRBD1 (5 bases). CDR1 is DFQATT and CDR2 is SNEGSKA in the germline V gene (reference sequence). The CDR3 spans 14 residues. The V and J ends lost 0 bases and 3 bases respectively, with 9 bases between them. The CDR3 loop is CSARDRDFYNEQFF. CDR3 nucleotides: TGCAGTGCTAGAGACAGGGATTTCTACAATGAGCAGTTCTTC.

This clonotype was detected many times. CDR3 sequence reads: CASSQAAADTQYF. The CDR3 DNA follows: TGTGCCAGCAGCCAAGCGGCAGCAGATACGCAGTATTTT. The rearrangement links TRBV14 to TRBJ2-3; the D is unclear. The CDR3 covers 13 residues. V lost 1 base, J lost 4 bases, and 6 bases lay in between. CDR1 is SGHDN and CDR2 is FVKESK in the germline V gene.

Note on this clonotype: This may be a read error, as it is one base from a much larger clone. The J gene is TRBJ2-2, the V gene TRBV28; D is uncertain. This CDR3 region has 12 residues. The V gene's germline CDR1 is MDHEN and CDR2 SYDVKM. V was cut by 6 bases and J by 7 bases, with 9 bases left in between. CDR3 DNA sequence: TGTGCCAGCAGATGGACCAACGGGGAGCTGTTTTTT. The encoded protein is CASRWTNGELFF.

Comment on this clonotype: A much larger clone is a single base away; this may be a read error. The rearrangement links TRBV29-1 to TRBJ2-3; 9 bases map to TRBD1. CDR1 and CDR2 (germline): SQVTM, ANQGSEA. The CDR3 is made up of 15 amino acids. The CDR3 region has the DNA TGCGGCGTTGAAAACCGACAGGGGGGCACAGATACGCAGTATTTT. Encoded protein: CGVENRQGGTDTQYF.

To note about this clonotype: The germline gene is not matched at one end of the junction; a read error may be the cause. This chain joins TRBV2 and TRBJ2-1; D is unresolved. This CDR3 comprises 14 residues. Germline CDR1 is SNHLY and CDR2 is FYNNEI. CDR3: CASSFNKGYNEQFF. The DNA of the CDR3 is TGTGCCAGCAGCTTCAACAAGGGCTACAATGAGCAGTTTTTC.

This clonotype was picked up many times. V gene TRBV29-1 combines with J gene TRBJ1-4; D gene uncertain. CDR3 length equals 13 residues. V lost 2 bases and J 3 bases, leaving 7 bases between the germline ends. Germline-derived CDR1 and CDR2 are SQVTM and ANQGSEA. CDR3 loop: CSVEKGANEKLFF. As DNA, the CDR3 is TGCAGCGTTGAAAAGGGAGCTAATGAAAAACTGTTTTTT.

This clonotype showed up just a few times. The rearrangement joins TRBV5-1 to TRBJ2-7; TRBD1 matches at 9 bases. This CDR3 is built from 14 residues. Germline CDR1 SGHRS, CDR2 YFSETQ. Trimming at V came to 3 bases and at J to 3 bases, leaving 4 bases not matched to a gene. CDR3: CASSSTGGGYEQYF. The CDR3 DNA reads as TGCGCCAGCAGCTCAACAGGGGGCGGCTACGAGCAGTACTTC.

This clonotype was counted at least ten times. The genes are TRBV12-3 or TRBV12-4 and TRBJ1-1; TRBD1 agrees at 9 bases. The CDR3 is made up of 13 amino acids. V shed 6 bases and J 9 bases; nucleotides not matched to a gene: 8. The CDR3, as DNA: TGTGCCAGCAGCCGGACAGGGGAAGGTAAAGCTTTCTTT. Translation gives CASSRTGEGKAFF.

This clonotype was picked up many times. The CDR3, as DNA: TGTGCCAGCAGTTACCGGGACTCCGGGGAGCTGTTTTTT. This gives the protein CASSYRDSGELFF. The chain is built from TRBV6-2 or TRBV6-3 and TRBJ2-2, with D possibly matching TRBD2 (6 bases). Trimming removed 2 bases from V and 6 bases from J, with 7 bases in between. CDR1 MNHEY and CDR2 SVGEGT come from the germline V gene. CDR3 size: 13 residues.

The V call is TRBV5-1, the J call TRBJ2-7; 12 bases are shared with TRBD1. The J call may be mistaken, given a closer DNA end match to TRBJ2-1. Germline CDR1 reads SGHRS; CDR2 reads YFSETQ. The CDR3 contains 15 residues. CDR3: CASSRRDRGLGEQFF. The CDR3 DNA is TGCGCCAGCAGCCGCCGGGACAGGGGGCTAGGGGAGCAGTTCTTC.

This clonotype was observed once. A much more abundant neighbour one base away suggests this may be a read error. The chain combines TRBV30 with TRBJ2-7, with D possibly being TRBD1 or TRBD2 (5 bases each). CDR3 size: 14 residues. Germline-derived CDR1 and CDR2 are GTSNPN and SVGIG (reference sequence). The V and J ends lost 2 bases and 3 bases respectively, with 14 bases between them. CDR3 coding DNA: TGTGCCTGGAGTACGGGACCAGCGGTCTACGAGCAGTACTTC. This sequence encodes CAWSTGPAVYEQYF.

This clonotype was seen repeatedly, ten times or more. The rearrangement uses TRBV2 and TRBJ2-1; D ambiguous. Trimming shortened V by 2 bases and J by 0 bases, and 11 bases separated the two germline ends. Germline V gene sequence: CDR1 SNHLY, CDR2 FYNNEI. CDR3 length equals 16 residues. CDR3 sequence reads: CASSERNSSSYNEQFF. The CDR3 DNA sequence: TGTGCCAGCAGTGAACGGAACTCGAGCTCCTACAATGAGCAGTTCTTC. Full variable domain (outside the CDR3, taken from reference TRBV2 and TRBJ2-1): EPEVTQTPSHQVTQMGQEVILRCVPISNHLYFYWYRQILGQKVEFLVSFYNNEISEKSEIFDDQFSVERPDGSNFTLKIRSTKLEDSAMYFCASSERNSSSYNEQFFGPGTRLTVL.

This clonotype has at least ten counts. The V call is TRBV29-1, the J call TRBJ2-3; 14 nucleotides align to TRBD2. Germline V gives CDR1 SQVTM, CDR2 ANQGSEA. CDR3 length: 14 residues. With V trimmed by 7 bases and J by 2 bases, 2 bases remained unmatched. The CDR3, as DNA: TGCAGCGGGGGACTAGCGGGGGCCACAGATACGCAGTATTTT. This codes for CSGGLAGATDTQYF.

This clonotype came up many times. The V call is TRBV6-2 or TRBV6-3, the J call TRBJ1-5; the match to TRBD1 covers 7 bases. V lost 2 bases and J lost 5; bases outside the gene matches: 6. Germline CDR1 reads MNHEY; CDR2 reads SVGEGT. There are 15 residues in the CDR3. CDR3: CASSYRTDRYQPQHF. The CDR3 DNA is TGTGCCAGCAGTTACCGAACGGACAGGTATCAGCCCCAGCATTTT.

This clonotype was recorded a few times. The V and J genes are TRBV5-1 and TRBJ2-1; 8 bases line up with TRBD1. CDR1 is SGHRS and CDR2 is YFSETQ in the germline V gene. The trim removed 4 bases at V and 8 bases at J, leaving 11 bases unmatched. This CDR3 spans 15 amino acids. In DNA, the CDR3 is TGCGCCAGCAGCCCGTCGGGACAGGAAGATTATGAGCAGTTCTTC. Translation: CASSPSGQEDYEQFF.